The clone carrying this T cell receptor (beta chain) was seen many times. The antigen is undetermined. Quantitative 5'-RACE with molecular barcodes generated TCR beta libraries. TCRdb redid the calling of the 5' RACE reads with MiXCR, one entry per CDR3 protein. The sample holds 250,000 or so distinct CDR3 sequences; about 24% are singletons and the top ten take roughly 0.67%. Germline CDR1 and CDR2: DFQATT and SNEGSKA (reference sequence). The ends were cut back, 4 bases at V and 0 bases at J, with 14 bases in the middle. The CDR3 extends over 15 amino acids. This specimen belongs to a study of CD8 T cells in ankylosing spondylitis. Overall study results and limits: Ankylosing spondylitis blood seemed to carry a telltale TCR beta motif made of fewer than 10 highly homologous variants. According to the report, clones linked to the disease were significantly enriched in matched synovial fluid samples taken from ankylosing spondylitis patients.

This sequence joins TRBV20-1 and TRBJ2-3; D is uncertain. The sequencing input was blood, either unsorted or a sorted T cell fraction (not recorded which). This receptor was taken from a male donor with ankylosing spondylitis or in good health (not recorded which). The CDR3 DNA follows: TGCAGTGCTACCTCTAGAGTCGGGAGCACAGATACGCAGTATTTT. It is translated as CSATSRVGSTDTQYF.